This T cell receptor beta chain was recorded in a study of cytomegalovirus exposure and HLA in healthy donors. Overall study findings and caveats: Altogether, 160 or so TCR beta chains were recorded as cytomegalovirus-associated. Subsequent analysis found a tendency for first-cohort TCR clusters to co-occur within the 120 or so validation repertoires.

Only in-frame clones appear in the TCRdb table, and some are missing; sequencing was by immunoSEQ multiplex PCR. The table includes under 250,000 clones, more than 75% detected once. In germline, CDR1 is MNHEY, CDR2 SVGAGI. V shed 5 bases and J shed 7 bases, with 12 bases lying between them. This CDR3 contains 13 residues. Details on this clone: The antigen remains undetermined.

The sequence derives from a man aged 18-30 years in good health and CMV-seropositive. The rearrangement joins TRBV6-5 to TRBJ2-1, with D tentatively TRBD2 (6 bases). The specimen was PBMCs. The CDR3 is CASSPGLYNEQFF. CDR3 DNA sequence: TGTGCCAGCAGTCCGGGACTCTATAATGAGCAGTTCTTC.